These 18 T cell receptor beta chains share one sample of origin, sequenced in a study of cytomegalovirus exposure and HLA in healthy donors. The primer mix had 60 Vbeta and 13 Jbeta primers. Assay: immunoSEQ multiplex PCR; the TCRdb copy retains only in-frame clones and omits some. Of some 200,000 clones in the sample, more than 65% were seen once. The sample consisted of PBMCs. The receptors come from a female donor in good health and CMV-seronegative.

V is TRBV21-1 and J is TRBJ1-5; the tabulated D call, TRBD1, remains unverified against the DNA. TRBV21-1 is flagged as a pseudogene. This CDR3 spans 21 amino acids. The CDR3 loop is CASSKPNGDRMGHEGNQPQHF. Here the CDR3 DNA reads TGTGCCAGCAGCAAACCTAACGGGGACAGGATGGGGCATGAGGGCAATCAGCCCCAGCATTTT.

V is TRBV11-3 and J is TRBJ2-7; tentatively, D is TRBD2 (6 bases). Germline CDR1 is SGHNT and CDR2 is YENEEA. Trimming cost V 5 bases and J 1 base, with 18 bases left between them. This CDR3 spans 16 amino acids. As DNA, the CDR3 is TGTGCCAGCAGCCCCCTCTTTGGCGGGGTGTCCTACGAGCAGTACTTC. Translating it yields CASSPLFGGVSYEQYF.

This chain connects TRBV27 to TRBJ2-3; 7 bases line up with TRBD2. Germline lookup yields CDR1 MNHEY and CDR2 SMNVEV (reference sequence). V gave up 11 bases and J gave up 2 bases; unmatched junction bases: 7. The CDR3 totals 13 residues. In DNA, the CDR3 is TGTGCCGGGGCAGCGGGATCCACAGATACGCAGTATTTT. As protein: CAGAAGSTDTQYF.

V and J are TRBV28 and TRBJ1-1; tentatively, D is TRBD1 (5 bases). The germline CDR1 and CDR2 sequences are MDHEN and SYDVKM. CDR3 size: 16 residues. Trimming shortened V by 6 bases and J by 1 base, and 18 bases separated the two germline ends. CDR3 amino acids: CASRIKLGLGNTEAFF. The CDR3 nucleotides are TGTGCCAGCAGGATTAAACTGGGGCTTGGGAACACTGAAGCTTTCTTT.

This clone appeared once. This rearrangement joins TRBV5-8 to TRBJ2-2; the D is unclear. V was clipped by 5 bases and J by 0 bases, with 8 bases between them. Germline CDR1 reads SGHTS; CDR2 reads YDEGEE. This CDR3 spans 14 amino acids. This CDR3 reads CASSPYSNTGELFF. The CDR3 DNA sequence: TGTGCCAGCAGTCCATACTCGAACACCGGGGAGCTGTTTTTT.

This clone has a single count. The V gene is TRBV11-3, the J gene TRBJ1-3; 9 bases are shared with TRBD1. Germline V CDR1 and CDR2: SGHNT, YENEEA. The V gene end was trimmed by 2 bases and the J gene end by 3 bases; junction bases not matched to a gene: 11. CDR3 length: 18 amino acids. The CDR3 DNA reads TGTGCCAGCAGCTTACGGGACAGGGACCCCCGGCTTGGAAACACCATATATTTT. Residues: CASSLRDRDPRLGNTIYF.

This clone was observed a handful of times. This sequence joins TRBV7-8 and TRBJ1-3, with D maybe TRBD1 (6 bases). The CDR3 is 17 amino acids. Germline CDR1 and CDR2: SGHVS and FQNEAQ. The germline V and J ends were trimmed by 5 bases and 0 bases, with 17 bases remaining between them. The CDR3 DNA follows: TGTGCCAGCAGCATTTATCGACAGGCCAGCTCTGGAAACACCATATATTTT. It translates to CASSIYRQASSGNTIYF.

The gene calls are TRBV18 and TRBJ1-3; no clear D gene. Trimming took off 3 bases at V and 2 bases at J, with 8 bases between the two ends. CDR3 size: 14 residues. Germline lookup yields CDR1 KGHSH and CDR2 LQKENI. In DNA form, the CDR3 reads TGTGCCAGCTCACCCGGTCCTGCTGGAAACACCATATATTTT. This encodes CASSPGPAGNTIYF.

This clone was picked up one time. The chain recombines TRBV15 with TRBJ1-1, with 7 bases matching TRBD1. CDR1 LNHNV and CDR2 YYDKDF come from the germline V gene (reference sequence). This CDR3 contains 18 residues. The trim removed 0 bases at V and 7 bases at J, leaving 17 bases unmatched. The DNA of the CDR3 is TGTGCCACCAGCAGAGATATTCCCGGGACAGCCGCCTTTGGTGAAGCTTTCTTT. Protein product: CATSRDIPGTAAFGEAFF.

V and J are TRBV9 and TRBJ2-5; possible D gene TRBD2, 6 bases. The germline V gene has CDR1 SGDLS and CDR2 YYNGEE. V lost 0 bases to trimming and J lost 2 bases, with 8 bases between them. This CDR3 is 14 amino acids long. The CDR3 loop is CASSVGAGQETQYF. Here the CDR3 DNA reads TGTGCCAGCAGCGTAGGTGCGGGGCAAGAGACCCAGTACTTC. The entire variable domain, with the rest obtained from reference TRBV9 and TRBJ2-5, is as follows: DSGVTQTPKHLITATGQRVTLRCSPRSGDLSVYWYQQSLDQGLQFLIQYYNGEERAKGNILERFSAQQFPDLHSELNLSSLELGDSALYFCASSVGAGQETQYFGPGTRLLVL.

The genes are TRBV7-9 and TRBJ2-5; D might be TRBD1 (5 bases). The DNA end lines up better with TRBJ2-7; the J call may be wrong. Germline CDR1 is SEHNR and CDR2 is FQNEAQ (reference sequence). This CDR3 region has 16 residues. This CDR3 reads CASSYRKGISNYEQYF. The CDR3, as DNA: TGTGCCAGCAGCTACCGAAAGGGGATTTCTAACTACGAGCAGTACTTC.

In DNA, the CDR3 is TGCAGCGTTGAAGATGGGGGGGGGACAGGGACAGATACGCAGTATTTT. Protein sequence: CSVEDGGGTGTDTQYF. V and J are TRBV29-1 and TRBJ2-3; 9 bases match TRBD1. The junction had 7 bases not matched to a gene; V was cut back by 0 bases and J by 3 bases. CDR3 length: 16 amino acids. CDR1 SQVTM and CDR2 ANQGSEA come from the germline V gene.

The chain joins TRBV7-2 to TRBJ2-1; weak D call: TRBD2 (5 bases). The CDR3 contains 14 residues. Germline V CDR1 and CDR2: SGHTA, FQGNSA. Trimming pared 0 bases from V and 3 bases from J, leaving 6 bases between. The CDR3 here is CASSLAGVYNEQFF. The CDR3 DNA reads TGTGCCAGCAGCTTAGCCGGGGTCTACAATGAGCAGTTCTTC.

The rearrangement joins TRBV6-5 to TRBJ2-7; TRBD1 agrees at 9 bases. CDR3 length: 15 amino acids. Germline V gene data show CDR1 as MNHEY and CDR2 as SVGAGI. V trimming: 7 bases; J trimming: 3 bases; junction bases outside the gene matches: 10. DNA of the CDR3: TGTGCCAGCAACGCCGGGACAGGGAACATCTACGAGCAGTACTTC. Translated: CASNAGTGNIYEQYF.

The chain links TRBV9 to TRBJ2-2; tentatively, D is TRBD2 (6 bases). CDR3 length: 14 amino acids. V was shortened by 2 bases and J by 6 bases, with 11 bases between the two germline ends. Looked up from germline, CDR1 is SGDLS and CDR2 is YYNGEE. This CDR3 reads CASSVRWGAGELFF. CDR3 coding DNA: TGTGCCAGCAGCGTCCGCTGGGGGGCCGGGGAGCTGTTTTTT.

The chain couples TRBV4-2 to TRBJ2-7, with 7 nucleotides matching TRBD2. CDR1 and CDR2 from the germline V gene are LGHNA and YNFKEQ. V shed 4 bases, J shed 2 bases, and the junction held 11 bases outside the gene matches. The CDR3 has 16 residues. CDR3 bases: TGTGCCAGCAGCCGTCTAGGACTAGAAGATCCCTACGAGCAGTACTTC. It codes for CASSRLGLEDPYEQYF.

CDR3 residues: CASSLSGTGVYIQYF. In DNA form, the CDR3 reads TGTGCCAGCAGTTTATCCGGGACAGGGGTATACATTCAGTACTTC. The chain combines TRBV27 with TRBJ2-4; 10 nucleotides match TRBD1. Germline loops: CDR1 MNHEY, CDR2 SMNVEV (reference sequence). The CDR3 contains 15 residues. Unmatched junction bases numbered 4, after V lost 0 bases and J lost 8 bases.

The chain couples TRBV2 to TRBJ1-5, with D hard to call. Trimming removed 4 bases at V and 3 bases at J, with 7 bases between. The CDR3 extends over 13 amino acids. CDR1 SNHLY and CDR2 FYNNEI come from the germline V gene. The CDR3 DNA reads TGTGCCAGCAGTGGAGGGTCCAATCAGCCCCAGCATTTT. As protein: CASSGGSNQPQHF. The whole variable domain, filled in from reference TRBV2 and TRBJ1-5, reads EPEVTQTPSHQVTQMGQEVILRCVPISNHLYFYWYRQILGQKVEFLVSFYNNEISEKSEIFDDQFSVERPDGSNFTLKIRSTKLEDSAMYFCASSGGSNQPQHFGDGTRLSIL.